One sample yielded the 16 T cell receptor beta chains listed below, sequenced in a study of a mutant IDH1 vaccine in newly diagnosed glioma. Profiling relied on immunoSEQ multiplex PCR, and the TCRdb table lists in-frame clones only, not all of them. The data hold approximately 64,000 clones, with approximately 84% observed a single time. Stated time point: week 11, during vaccination. Each vaccine dose was 300 ug of mutant IDH1 20-mer peptide, with topical imiquimod. The antigens of these receptors remain unknown. Here the sequenced sample was PBMCs, taken from a glioma patient whose treatment included an IDH1 peptide vaccine. The receptors were gathered from a woman in her 50s with glioma.

The V gene is TRBV13, the J gene TRBJ2-7; D unresolved. The CDR3 is 13 amino acids. The ends were cut back, 5 bases at V and 1 base at J, with 9 bases in the middle. Germline V lookup: CDR1 PRHDT, CDR2 FYEKMQ (reference sequence). CDR3 region: CASSPGRSYEQYF. For the CDR3, the DNA is TGTGCCAGCAGCCCCGGACGTTCCTACGAGCAGTACTTC.

This clone came up once. V is TRBV7-9 and J is TRBJ1-5; D is ambiguous. The germline gives CDR1 SEHNR, CDR2 FQNEAQ (reference sequence). The CDR3 runs 13 residues. The V end lost 1 base, the J end lost 6 bases, and 7 bases lay between the germline ends. The CDR3 region is CASSLDEAQPQHF. CDR3 sequence (DNA): TGTGCCAGCAGCTTAGACGAGGCTCAGCCCCAGCATTTT. Complete variable domain (other parts from reference TRBV7-9 and TRBJ1-5): DTGVSQNPRHKITKRGQNVTFRCDPISEHNRLYWYRQTLGQGPEFLTYFQNEAQLEKSRLLSDRFSAERPKGSFSTLEIQRTEQGDSAMYLCASSLDEAQPQHFGDGTRLSIL.

The chain joins TRBV29-1 to TRBJ1-5; possibly TRBD1 for D (6 bases). The CDR3 contains 12 residues. V lost 7 bases and J lost 7, with 14 bases in between. Germline V gene sequence: CDR1 SQVTM, CDR2 ANQGSEA. The CDR3 loop is CSAWGPGQPQHF. DNA of the CDR3: TGCAGCGCTTGGGGGCCAGGCCAGCCCCAGCATTTT.

The chain has TRBV28 and TRBJ1-2; D uncertain. Looked up from germline, CDR1 is MDHEN and CDR2 is SYDVKM. V dropped 4 bases and J dropped 3 bases, with 9 bases sitting between them. The CDR3 has 13 amino acids. In nucleotides, the CDR3 is TGTGCCAGCAGTTCTACAGCATACTATGGCTACACCTTC. Its translation: CASSSTAYYGYTF.

This clone has more than one count but fewer than ten. The chain has TRBV7-2 and TRBJ1-5, with D maybe TRBD1 (6 bases). This CDR3 spans 14 amino acids. Germline CDR1 and CDR2: SGHTA and FQGNSA. V lost 4 bases to trimming and J lost 3 bases, with 10 bases between them. The CDR3 DNA is TGTGCCAGCAGCTACCAGGGGTACAATCAGCCCCAGCATTTT. The encoded protein is CASSYQGYNQPQHF.

The CDR3 nucleotides are TGTGCCAGCAGCACATCAATGGGACAGGGGGGAAATGAGCAGTTCTTC. This encodes CASSTSMGQGGNEQFF. The chain has TRBV7-6 and TRBJ2-1, with 11 bases identical to TRBD1. The trim removed 5 bases at V and 7 bases at J, leaving 10 bases unmatched. There are 16 residues in the CDR3. Germline V gene data show CDR1 as SGHVS and CDR2 as FNYEAQ.

The gene calls are TRBV27 and TRBJ2-5, with 9 nucleotides matching TRBD2. The length of the CDR3 is 16 residues. Germline CDR1 reads MNHEY; CDR2 reads SMNVEV (reference sequence). V lost 1 base and J lost 2; bases outside the gene matches: 5. The CDR3 loop is CASSLYGGGGQETQYF. The DNA of the CDR3 is TGTGCCAGCAGTTTATACGGCGGGGGGGGACAAGAGACCCAGTACTTC.

This chain links TRBV7-9 with TRBJ2-1; no firm D call. The germline V and J ends were trimmed by 3 bases and 1 base, with 10 bases remaining between them. Germline loops: CDR1 SEHNR, CDR2 FQNEAQ (reference sequence). CDR3 size: 15 residues. CDR3 DNA: TGTGCCAGCAGCTTGAGTCAGGTTTCCTACAATGAGCAGTTCTTC. It codes for CASSLSQVSYNEQFF.

This clone was recorded a few times. J is TRBJ1-2 and V is TRBV11-3; the D gene is possibly TRBD1 (5 bases). Germline V gene lookup returns CDR1 SGHNT and CDR2 YENEEA. The CDR3 covers 15 residues. V was shortened by 5 bases and J by 5 bases, with 18 bases between the two germline ends. The CDR3: CASSDPGAPVYGYTF. The CDR3 DNA follows: TGTGCCAGCAGCGACCCCGGGGCGCCGGTGTATGGCTACACCTTC. Full variable domain (remainder filled in from reference TRBV11-3 and TRBJ1-2): EAGVVQSPRYKIIEKKQPVAFWCNPISGHNTLYWYLQNLGQGPELLIRYENEEAVDDSQLPKDRFSAERLKGVDSTLKIQPAELGDSAVYLCASSDPGAPVYGYTFGSGTRLTVV.

The sample holds one count of this clone. V usage is TRBV6-6 and J usage is TRBJ1-1; no clear D gene. Germline V gene sequence: CDR1 MNHNY, CDR2 SVGAGI (reference sequence). Trimming left V 2 bases short and J 5 bases short, with 6 bases between. The CDR3 sequence is 12 residues long. DNA of the CDR3: TGTGCCAGCAGTTACCAAAATACTGAAGCTTTCTTT. This sequence encodes CASSYQNTEAFF.

The CDR3 sequence is CASSQDSDSYYEQYF. DNA of the CDR3: TGCGCCAGCAGCCAAGATTCAGACAGTTACTACGAGCAGTACTTC. The chain links TRBV4-3 to TRBJ2-7; D possibly corresponds to TRBD1 (5 bases). Germline assignment: CDR1 LGHNA and CDR2 YSLEER. V gave up 0 bases and J gave up 3 bases, with 12 bases separating them. The CDR3 covers 15 residues.

V gene TRBV19 combines with J gene TRBJ1-2; 7 bases map to TRBD1. Per germline, CDR1 LNHDA and CDR2 SQIVND (reference sequence). CDR3 size: 17 residues. The trim removed 5 bases at V and 7 bases at J, leaving 19 bases unmatched. DNA of the CDR3: TGTGCCAGTAGTGTCAGGGAGGGGGCGACAGGGCGGGTTGGCTACACCTTC. This encodes CASSVREGATGRVGYTF.

Only one count was recorded for this clone. The chain carries TRBV19 and TRBJ1-5; TRBD1 agrees at 7 bases. The CDR3 loop spans 13 amino acids. Trimming took 8 bases from V and 3 from J; bases not matched to a gene: 4. Germline-derived CDR1 and CDR2 are LNHDA and SQIVND (reference sequence). The CDR3 bases are TGTGCCAGTGGGCAGGGGGTCAATCAGCCCCAGCATTTT. Protein sequence: CASGQGVNQPQHF.

The chain joins TRBV6-5 to TRBJ2-2, with D unclear. The CDR3 totals 12 residues. Germline V gene sequence: CDR1 MNHEY, CDR2 SVGAGI. Trimming removed 6 bases at V and 1 base at J, with 3 bases between. CDR3 in DNA: TGTGCCAGCAGAGGGAACACCGGGGAGCTGTTTTTT. This gives the protein CASRGNTGELFF.

The CDR3 sequence is CASLRGNRGLGEPQHF. CDR3 coding DNA: TGTGCCAGCCTAAGGGGGAACAGGGGGTTAGGTGAGCCCCAGCATTTT. The J gene is TRBJ1-5, the V gene TRBV19; the match to TRBD1 covers 8 bases. V was pared by 9 bases and J by 8 bases, with 18 bases of the junction left unmatched. CDR1 LNHDA and CDR2 SQIVND come from the germline V gene (reference sequence). The length of the CDR3 is 16 residues.

This chain joins TRBV5-5 and TRBJ2-7; TRBD1 agrees at 9 bases. V was clipped by 2 bases and J by 5 bases; unmatched bases: 8. The germline V gene encodes CDR1 SGHKS and CDR2 YYEKEE (reference sequence). The CDR3 runs to 15 residues. For the CDR3, the DNA is TGTGCCAGCAGCTTATTGGGGACAGGGAACCACGAGCAGTACTTC. It yields the protein CASSLLGTGNHEQYF. Combining the CDR3 with reference TRBV5-5 and TRBJ2-7 gives the whole variable domain DAGVTQSPTHLIKTRGQQVTLRCSPISGHKSVSWYQQVLGQGPQFIFQYYEKEERGRGNFPDRFSARQFPNYSSELNVNALLLGDSALYLCASSLLGTGNHEQYFGPGTRLTVT.